The T cell receptor beta chain under discussion was sequenced for a study of B cell selection in AIRE deficiency. Study results and caveats: Shared Treg sequences were biased toward short CDR3s with few non-templated nucleotide insertions. Only TCRbeta was sequenced; approximately 40% of shared healthy Treg sequences appeared in Tconv. Patient Tconv and Treg cells showed healthy-like TCRBV usage, CDR3 length, diversity. Approximately 30% of healthy-donor shared Treg TCRbeta sequences appeared in patient Tconv cells.

CDR3 length: 13 amino acids. From germline, CDR1 is GTSNPN and CDR2 SVGIG (reference sequence). V lost 3 bases and J 2 bases, leaving 11 bases between the germline ends. Method: immunoSEQ multiplex PCR; TCRdb's copy keeps in-frame clones and lacks some. The data show about 930 clones, with roughly 82% seen just once and around 2.5% held by the top ten. Remarks on this clone: The antigen remains unidentified.

Sorting defined conventional CD4 T cells as CD4+CD127+. This chain uses TRBV30 with TRBJ2-7; TRBD1 or TRBD2 may be the D gene (5 bases each). The specimen was conventional CD4+ T cells sorted from PBMCs. The receptor was isolated from a human donor with AIRE deficiency. CDR3 sequence: CAWSPGSPYEQYF. For the CDR3, the DNA is TGTGCCTGGAGCCCAGGGAGCCCCTACGAGCAGTACTTC.